This T cell receptor beta chain emerged from a study of early T cells in non-severe SARS-CoV-2 infection. At the level of the study: It was bulk RNA from unsorted whole blood that was sequenced, and the chains were unpaired.

The CDR3 has 14 amino acids. In germline, CDR1 is SGHVS, CDR2 FNYEAQ. The J segment lost 5 bases and the V segment lost 2 bases, leaving 2 bases of the junction unmatched. Each CDR3 protein gets one entry after TCRdb re-called the 5' RACE reads with MiXCR. The table has approximately 56,000 distinct CDR3 sequences, more than 9% seen once. This clonotype rates as medium-sized (0.01 to 0.1%). This sequence joins TRBV7-6 and TRBJ2-7, with 11 bases lining up with TRBD2. This sequence was found in an adult who was a healthcare worker with PCR-confirmed SARS-CoV-2 infection or an uninfected control (not recorded which). Source material: whole blood. DNA for the CDR3: TGTGCCAGCAGCTTATCGGGACTAGCGGACGAGCAGTACTTC. Its translation is CASSLSGLADEQYF.